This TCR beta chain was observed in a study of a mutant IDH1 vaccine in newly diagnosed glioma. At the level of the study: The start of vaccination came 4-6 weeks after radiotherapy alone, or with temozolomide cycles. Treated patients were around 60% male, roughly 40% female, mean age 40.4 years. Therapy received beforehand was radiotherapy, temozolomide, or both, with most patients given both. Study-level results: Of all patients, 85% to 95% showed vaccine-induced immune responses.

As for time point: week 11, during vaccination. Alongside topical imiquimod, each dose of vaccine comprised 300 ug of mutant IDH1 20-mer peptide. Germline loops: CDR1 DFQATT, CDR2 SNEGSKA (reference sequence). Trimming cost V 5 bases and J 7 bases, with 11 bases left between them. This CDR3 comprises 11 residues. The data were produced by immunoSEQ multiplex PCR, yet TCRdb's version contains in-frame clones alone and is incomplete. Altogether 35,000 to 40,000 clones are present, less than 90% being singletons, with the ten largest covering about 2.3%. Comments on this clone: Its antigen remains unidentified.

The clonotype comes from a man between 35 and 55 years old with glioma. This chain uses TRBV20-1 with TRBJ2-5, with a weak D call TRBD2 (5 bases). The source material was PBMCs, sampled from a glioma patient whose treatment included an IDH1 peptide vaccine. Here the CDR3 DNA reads TGCAGTGCTGCCCCAGGAGGGACCCAGTACTTC. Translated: CSAAPGGTQYF.